Presented here are 23 T cell receptor beta chains from one specimen sequenced in a study of blood T cell repertoires in COVID-19. Some clones are missing from TCRdb's copy, which holds only in-frame ones; the method was immunoSEQ multiplex PCR. The sample gives about 77,000 clones, about 92% of which show up once; about a sixth is in the top ten. The specimen sequenced was peripheral blood. These TCRs come from a woman aged 80 or over with active or convalescent COVID-19.

The J gene is TRBJ2-7, the V gene TRBV28; 8 nucleotides line up with TRBD1. Germline V lookup: CDR1 MDHEN, CDR2 SYDVKM. This CDR3 contains 14 residues. V dropped 6 bases and J dropped 6; count of bases not matched to a gene: 10. In DNA, the CDR3 is TGTGCCAGCAGCCTCAGGACAGGGTGGGGCGAGCAGTACTTC. As protein: CASSLRTGWGEQYF.

The gene calls are TRBV2 and TRBJ1-5; 8 bases are shared with TRBD1. The CDR3 is made up of 15 amino acids. Per the germline V gene, CDR1 is SNHLY and CDR2 is FYNNEI. The V and J ends lost 2 bases and 6 bases, in that order; junction bases with no gene match: 6. Here the CDR3 DNA reads TGTGCCAGCAGTGAATTCGTGGGGACAGGTCAGCCCCAGCATTTT. Translating it yields CASSEFVGTGQPQHF.

There are a few counts of this clone. The chain couples TRBV6-2 or TRBV6-3 to TRBJ1-5; 8 bases fit TRBD1. With 2 bases clipped from V and 4 bases from J, the junction kept 7 bases outside the gene matches. Germline CDR1 and CDR2: MNHEY and SVGEGT. The CDR3 is 16 amino acids. CDR3 nucleotides: TGTGCCAGCAGTTACGTAACCGGGACAGGAAATCAGCCCCAGCATTTT. This encodes CASSYVTGTGNQPQHF.

V and J are TRBV27 and TRBJ1-1; TRBD1 agrees at 8 bases. With 4 bases clipped from V and 0 bases from J, the junction kept 13 bases outside the gene matches. This CDR3 region has 18 residues. Germline V gene lookup returns CDR1 MNHEY and CDR2 SMNVEV (reference sequence). The CDR3 here is CASSSGRTGRRLNTEAFF. In DNA, the CDR3 is TGTGCCAGCAGTTCCGGACGGACAGGGAGGCGCTTGAACACTGAAGCTTTCTTT.

The chain carries TRBV4-1 and TRBJ1-1; D remains ambiguous. The CDR3 totals 14 residues. The V end lost 4 bases, the J end lost 0 bases, and 9 bases lay between the germline ends. Germline loops: CDR1 MGHRA, CDR2 YSYEKL. The CDR3 spells CASSPQAMNTEAFF. The DNA for the CDR3 is TGCGCCAGCAGCCCGCAGGCGATGAACACTGAAGCTTTCTTT.

This sequence joins TRBV18 and TRBJ2-7; D is ambiguous. CDR3 length: 14 residues. The ends were cut back, 3 bases at V and 4 bases at J, with 13 bases in the middle. Germline-derived CDR1 and CDR2 are KGHSH and LQKENI. CDR3: CASSPESRSYEQYF. DNA for the CDR3: TGTGCCAGCTCACCGGAGTCCAGATCGTACGAGCAGTACTTC.

The rearrangement uses TRBV13 and TRBJ1-6, with TRBD1 matching over 8 bases. The J segment lost 0 bases and the V segment lost 3 bases, leaving 7 bases of the junction unmatched. The CDR3 consists of 18 residues. Germline CDR1 reads PRHDT; CDR2 reads FYEKMQ (reference sequence). CDR3 loop: CASSFQGAGGSYNSPLHF. Written as DNA, the CDR3 is TGTGCCAGCAGCTTCCAGGGGGCTGGGGGCTCCTATAATTCACCCCTCCACTTT.

The J gene is TRBJ1-1, the V gene TRBV30, with D unresolved. Germline lookup yields CDR1 GTSNPN and CDR2 SVGIG (reference sequence). V lost 0 bases to trimming and J lost 10 bases, with 18 bases between them. This CDR3 has 14 amino acids. Here the CDR3 reads CAWSVPHPPAAAFF. The CDR3 DNA reads as TGTGCCTGGAGTGTACCCCACCCGCCCGCGGCAGCTTTCTTT.

The CDR3 DNA reads TGTGCCAGCAGTTACGAGAGGGGGCGCGAGCAGTACTTC. Translated, it gives CASSYERGREQYF. V is TRBV6-6 and J is TRBJ2-7, with 7 bases identical to TRBD1. The CDR3 contains 13 residues. Trimming at V came to 2 bases and at J to 6 bases, leaving 4 bases not matched to a gene. Germline V lookup: CDR1 MNHNY, CDR2 SVGAGI (reference sequence).

The chain recombines TRBV6-2 or TRBV6-3 with TRBJ1-5; D might be TRBD1 (5 bases). The V end lost 2 bases, the J end lost 2 bases, and 16 bases lay between the germline ends. From germline, CDR1 is MNHEY and CDR2 SVGEGT. The CDR3 runs 17 residues. This CDR3 reads CASSYVGERPRNQPQHF. The CDR3 bases are TGTGCCAGCAGTTACGTAGGGGAAAGGCCGCGCAATCAGCCCCAGCATTTT.

The V call is TRBV5-6, the J call TRBJ2-3; possibly TRBD2 for D (7 bases). Deletions cut 5 bases from V and 5 bases from J, with 15 bases between. The CDR3 runs to 14 residues. CDR1 SGHDT and CDR2 YYEEEE come from the germline V gene. Here the CDR3 reads CASRVRGAGDTQYF. For the CDR3, the DNA is TGTGCCAGCAGGGTTCGGGGGGCCGGAGATACGCAGTATTTT.

The V gene is TRBV4-1, the J gene TRBJ1-2; 9 positions agree with TRBD1. V lost 1 base to trimming and J lost 4 bases; unmatched junction nucleotides: 7. The CDR3 consists of 16 residues. CDR1 is MGHRA, CDR2 YSYEKL, per germline. The CDR3 coding sequence is TGCGCCAGCAGCCAAGCTCGGGACAGGGATTTCTATGGCTACACCTTC. This gives the protein CASSQARDRDFYGYTF.

The rearrangement uses TRBV5-1 and TRBJ2-7; 7 bases are a match to TRBD1. The trim removed 4 bases at V and 0 bases at J, leaving 7 bases unmatched. Germline assignment: CDR1 SGHRS and CDR2 YFSETQ. This CDR3 has 15 amino acids. The CDR3 nucleotides read TGCGCCAGCAGCCAGGAGGCAGGGGGCTCCTACGAGCAGTACTTC. Translation gives CASSQEAGGSYEQYF.

The chain joins TRBV5-1 to TRBJ2-5; a possible D gene is TRBD2 (6 bases). V was clipped by 0 bases and J by 7 bases, with 13 bases between them. Germline V gene data show CDR1 as SGHRS and CDR2 as YFSETQ. The CDR3 is 14 amino acids. CDR3 region: CASSLGPGEGTQYF. The DNA of the CDR3 is TGCGCCAGCAGCTTGGGACCGGGGGAAGGGACCCAGTACTTC.

The chain has TRBV19 and TRBJ2-1; D is perhaps TRBD2 (5 bases). CDR1 is LNHDA and CDR2 is SQIVND in the germline V gene (reference sequence). The CDR3 spans 16 residues. The germline V and J ends were trimmed by 3 bases and 0 bases, with 12 bases remaining between them. CDR3 protein: CASSMEDGSSYNEQFF. The CDR3 DNA reads as TGTGCCAGTAGTATGGAGGACGGTAGCTCCTACAATGAGCAGTTCTTC. Filled out from reference TRBV19 and TRBJ2-1, the complete variable domain reads DGGITQSPKYLFRKEGQNVTLSCEQNLNHDAMYWYRQDPGQGLRLIYYSQIVNDFQKGDIAEGYSVSREKKESFPLTVTSAQKNPTAFYLCASSMEDGSSYNEQFFGPGTRLTVL.

This clone was seen a single time. The V call is TRBV3-1 (or the pseudogene TRBV3-2), the J call TRBJ2-2; D gene ambiguous. CDR1 is LGHDT, CDR2 YNNKEL, per germline (reference sequence). This CDR3 has 16 amino acids. With 0 bases removed from V and 3 bases from J, the gap between germline ends came to 11 bases. CDR3 sequence reads: CASSQDRSLYTGELFF. The CDR3 nucleotides read TGTGCCAGCAGCCAAGATAGGAGCCTATACACCGGGGAGCTGTTTTTT.

The CDR3 sequence is CASSQGLGDGYTF. The CDR3 DNA sequence: TGTGCCAGCTCCCAAGGCCTAGGGGATGGCTACACCTTC. The gene calls are TRBV18 and TRBJ1-2, with a possible D match to TRBD1 (5 bases). V lost 6 bases to trimming and J lost 6 bases, with 14 bases between them. The CDR3 loop spans 13 amino acids. Germline V gene lookup returns CDR1 KGHSH and CDR2 LQKENI.

The chain has TRBV5-1 and TRBJ1-1; D is unclear. Germline V gene lookup returns CDR1 SGHRS and CDR2 YFSETQ. The ends were cut back, 6 bases at V and 4 bases at J, with 13 bases in the middle. The CDR3 length is 13 residues. DNA for the CDR3: TGCGCCAGCACCAGGAGGTCGGGCACTGAAGCTTTCTTT. It translates to CASTRRSGTEAFF.

This chain links TRBV2 with TRBJ2-1, with 9 bases lining up with TRBD2. Germline V lookup: CDR1 SNHLY, CDR2 FYNNEI. This CDR3 has 12 amino acids. The J segment lost 16 bases and the V segment lost 4 bases, leaving 8 bases of the junction unmatched. CDR3 in amino acids: CASSGLAGGPFF. The CDR3 bases are TGTGCCAGCAGTGGCCTGGCGGGGGGGCCTTTCTTC.

The chain employs TRBV3-1 (or the pseudogene TRBV3-2) and TRBJ2-7, with 11 bases lining up with TRBD2. V dropped 0 bases and J dropped 7; count of bases not matched to a gene: 5. Looked up from germline, CDR1 is LGHDT and CDR2 is YNNKEL (reference sequence). There are 15 residues in the CDR3. The CDR3 loop reads CASSQERGLAVEQYF. CDR3 coding DNA: TGTGCCAGCAGCCAAGAGAGGGGACTAGCGGTTGAGCAGTACTTC.

V gene TRBV7-3 combines with J gene TRBJ2-5; 16 nucleotides align to TRBD2. Germline CDR1 SGHTA, CDR2 FQGTGA. The junction had 13 bases not matched to a gene; V was cut back by 5 bases and J by 4 bases. The CDR3 extends over 19 amino acids. The CDR3 nucleotides are TGTGCCAGCAGCCAAACCGCCGGGACTAGCGGGGGGGAATCAGAGACCCAGTACTTC. Protein product: CASSQTAGTSGGESETQYF.

This chain uses TRBV6-5 with TRBJ2-7; TRBD1 matches at 12 bases. CDR1 and CDR2 (germline): MNHEY, SVGAGI. V shed 7 bases, J shed 4 bases, and the junction held 8 bases outside the gene matches. This CDR3 contains 15 residues. Written as DNA, the CDR3 is TGTGCCAGCAAGGGACAGGGGGCTTTCTTGTACGAGCAGTACTTC. It encodes CASKGQGAFLYEQYF.

The rearrangement links TRBV5-1 to TRBJ1-1; D gene uncertain. Trimming took 4 bases from V and 0 from J, leaving 7 bases between them. This CDR3 has 13 residues. From germline, CDR1 is SGHRS and CDR2 YFSETQ. The CDR3 DNA is TGCGCCAGCAGCCCGAGATTGAACACTGAAGCTTTCTTT. Protein sequence: CASSPRLNTEAFF.